This is a list of T cell receptor beta chains from one sample in a study of blood T cell repertoires in COVID-19. Sequenced by immunoSEQ multiplex PCR; TCRdb stores in-frame clones only, minus some. The sample carries just over 250,000 clones, around 87% recorded once. The sample comprised peripheral blood. These TCRs come from a woman aged 50 to 60 with acute or convalescent COVID-19. Both conserved end residues are trimmed from each CDR3. Fields, in order: V gene, J gene, CDR3 protein.

v_call: TRBV27; j_call: TRBJ2-7; cdr3_aa: ASSRTGSYEQY
v_call: TRBV7-8; j_call: TRBJ1-1; cdr3_aa: ASTLTSLYTEAF
v_call: TRBV6-5; j_call: TRBJ1-3; cdr3_aa: ASSYRDSRNTIY
v_call: TRBV6-5; j_call: TRBJ1-2; cdr3_aa: AIRTDQVRGYT
v_call: TRBV6-2/TRBV6-3; j_call: TRBJ1-1; cdr3_aa: ASSVQGAMTEAF
v_call: TRBV28; j_call: TRBJ2-3; cdr3_aa: ASSLGGRGTTDTQY
v_call: TRBV18; j_call: TRBJ1-3; cdr3_aa: ASSPLGISGNTIY
v_call: TRBV6-4; j_call: TRBJ1-2; cdr3_aa: ASSDLSTGFGGYT
v_call: TRBV5-1; j_call: TRBJ2-1; cdr3_aa: ASSLGTTRNNEQF
v_call: TRBV2; j_call: TRBJ1-4; cdr3_aa: ASATGPATNEKLF
v_call: TRBV24-1; j_call: TRBJ2-3; cdr3_aa: ATSDPRGPADTQY
v_call: TRBV24-1; j_call: TRBJ1-2; cdr3_aa: ATSDSDFYGYT
v_call: TRBV9; j_call: TRBJ1-6; cdr3_aa: ASSVGTGGSSPLH
v_call: TRBV18; j_call: TRBJ1-6; cdr3_aa: ASSPAQARGLNNSPLH
v_call: TRBV2; j_call: TRBJ2-1; cdr3_aa: ASGLPYNEQF
v_call: TRBV5-6; j_call: TRBJ2-1; cdr3_aa: ASSLATSGSFKEQF
v_call: TRBV7-2; j_call: TRBJ1-4; cdr3_aa: ASSLAGDENLF
v_call: TRBV7-3; j_call: TRBJ2-1; cdr3_aa: ASSLSLAGGNEQF
v_call: TRBV28; j_call: TRBJ1-5; cdr3_aa: ASSLPKGANQPQH
v_call: TRBV25-1; j_call: TRBJ2-5; cdr3_aa: ASSVVEETQY
v_call: TRBV27; j_call: TRBJ2-1; cdr3_aa: ASSLNRDRVSKEF
v_call: TRBV2; j_call: TRBJ1-6; cdr3_aa: ASWDRDNSPLH
v_call: TRBV2; j_call: TRBJ1-1; cdr3_aa: ATSYEVDTEAF
v_call: TRBV9; j_call: TRBJ2-1; cdr3_aa: ASSGGTSGSYNEQF
v_call: TRBV2; j_call: TRBJ2-1; cdr3_aa: ASSLKRGGSYNEQF
v_call: TRBV27; j_call: TRBJ2-1; cdr3_aa: ASSSPLAGIYNEQF
v_call: TRBV4-3; j_call: TRBJ1-3; cdr3_aa: ASSQGPQVSGNTIY
v_call: TRBV11-1; j_call: TRBJ1-1; cdr3_aa: ASSPNRGRITEAF
v_call: TRBV4-2; j_call: TRBJ2-2; cdr3_aa: ASNKEVAPGELF
v_call: TRBV2; j_call: TRBJ1-5; cdr3_aa: ASSEGRGNQPQH
v_call: TRBV27; j_call: TRBJ2-5; cdr3_aa: ASSLQQGVQETQY
v_call: TRBV28; j_call: TRBJ2-1; cdr3_aa: ASSLPGDNEQF
v_call: TRBV19; j_call: TRBJ2-1; cdr3_aa: ASTSPGQTSGSSNEQF
v_call: TRBV6-5; j_call: TRBJ1-2; cdr3_aa: ASIPPGQVGYGYT
v_call: TRBV7-2; j_call: TRBJ2-7; cdr3_aa: ASSLGTGAFYEQY
v_call: TRBV5-1; j_call: TRBJ1-1; cdr3_aa: ASRPGTANTEAF
v_call: TRBV27; j_call: TRBJ2-1; cdr3_aa: ASSLPNPGLGHNEQF
v_call: TRBV30; j_call: TRBJ1-1; cdr3_aa: AWRLISSTEAF